The entry below describes one TCR beta chain. The sample is drawn from a study of blood T cell repertoires in COVID-19. Trimming at V came to 0 bases and at J to 8 bases, leaving 15 bases not matched to a gene. The CDR3 extends over 19 amino acids. CDR1 is LGHDT and CDR2 is YNNKEL in the germline V gene (reference sequence). The assay was immunoSEQ multiplex PCR, and TCRdb's table has in-frame clones only and misses some. The sample carries around 150,000 clones, approximately 90% recorded once. The genes are TRBV3-1 (or the pseudogene TRBV3-2) and TRBJ2-7; 14 positions match TRBD2. The receptor comes from a human donor in a cohort sampled during active COVID-19. The sample taken for sequencing was peripheral blood. DNA for the CDR3: TGTGCCAGCAGCCAAGAGACTAGCGGGAGGGCCACCCCCGAGGTAAAGCAGTACTTC. Protein sequence: CASSQETSGRATPEVKQYF.